The next 26 T cell receptor beta chains were all read from a single sample in a study of control samples from healthy donors and cancer patients. Profiling relied on immunoSEQ multiplex PCR, and the TCRdb table lists in-frame clones only, not all of them. The sample contains under 450,000 clones, around 90% of which appear only once. Sequenced input: PBMCs. The receptors derive from a man aged 35-49 years with head and neck cancer.

This clone was observed a single time. The junction and the germline gene differ at one end; a read error may be behind it. The chain carries TRBV19 and TRBJ1-5, with 9 bases fitting TRBD1. The CDR3 length is 12 residues. Germline V gene sequence: CDR1 LNHDA, CDR2 SQIVND (reference sequence). In nucleotides, the CDR3 is TGTGCCAGTAGTATAGAGGGACAGGGATTTTCCTTT. It specifies CASSIEGQGFSF.

The chain recombines TRBV27 with TRBJ2-1; a possible D gene is TRBD1 (5 bases). Looked up from germline, CDR1 is MNHEY and CDR2 is SMNVEV (reference sequence). This CDR3 is built from 13 residues. V was clipped by 6 bases and J by 3 bases, with 9 bases between them. The CDR3 loop is CASRLDSYNEQFF. The CDR3 bases are TGTGCCAGCAGACTTGACAGCTACAATGAGCAGTTCTTC.

The chain links TRBV12-3 or TRBV12-4 to TRBJ2-1; no definite D call. This CDR3 spans 13 amino acids. V was pared by 3 bases and J by 8 bases, with 11 bases between. The CDR3 DNA follows: TGTGCCAGCAGTTTCGCCCAGACCGATGAGCAGTTCTTC. Amino acids: CASSFAQTDEQFF.

The chain links TRBV3-1 (or the pseudogene TRBV3-2) to TRBJ2-2, with a tentative D call TRBD1 (5 bases). The CDR3 has 15 amino acids. CDR1 and CDR2 from the germline V gene are LGHDT and YNNKEL (reference sequence). The V and J ends lost 4 bases and 8 bases respectively, with 17 bases between them. CDR3 DNA: TGTGCCAGCAGCCCCGCAGGGCCATTCAGTGGGGAGCTGTTTTTT. Residues: CASSPAGPFSGELFF.

Worth noting for this clone: The likely explanation is a read error, given a far larger clone one base away. This chain uses TRBV9 with TRBJ2-1, with 14 nucleotides matching TRBD2. In germline, CDR1 is SGDLS, CDR2 YYNGEE. Trimming cost V 4 bases and J 6 bases; bases outside gene matches: 3. The CDR3 is made up of 15 amino acids. Here the CDR3 reads CASSPGLAGVNEQFF. CDR3 in DNA: TGTGCCAGCAGCCCGGGACTAGCGGGAGTCAATGAGCAGTTCTTC.

The chain is built from TRBV6-5 and TRBJ2-7, with a weak D call TRBD2 (6 bases). The V and J ends lost 4 bases and 2 bases respectively, with 18 bases between them. This CDR3 comprises 16 residues. The germline V gene has CDR1 MNHEY and CDR2 SVGAGI. In nucleotides, the CDR3 is TGTGCCAGCAGTTTACGTGTGGCGGAGGGGACCTACGAGCAGTACTTC. Its protein is CASSLRVAEGTYEQYF.

CDR3 loop: CSNHGDRAGEQFF. The DNA for the CDR3 is TGCAGCAACCATGGGGACAGGGCCGGTGAGCAGTTCTTC. The chain links TRBV29-1 to TRBJ2-1; 9 nucleotides agree with TRBD1. The CDR3 is 13 amino acids. The trim removed 8 bases at V and 9 bases at J, leaving 11 bases unmatched. CDR1 and CDR2 from the germline V gene are SQVTM and ANQGSEA.

This chain connects TRBV7-3 to TRBJ1-2, with 7 bases identical to TRBD1. The V gene end was trimmed by 0 bases and the J gene end by 8 bases; junction bases not matched to a gene: 6. The CDR3 contains 14 residues. Per germline, CDR1 SGHTA and CDR2 FQGTGA. Written as DNA, the CDR3 is TGTGCCAGCAGCTTAACAGGGGGCGCCCAGGGCTACACCTTC. Protein: CASSLTGGAQGYTF. The full variable domain, in which reference TRBV7-3 and TRBJ1-2 provide the parts outside the CDR3, is GAGVSQTPSNKVTEKGKYVELRCDPISGHTALYWYRQSLGQGPEFLIYFQGTGAADDSGLPNDRFFAVRPEGSVSTLKIQRTERGDSAVYLCASSLTGGAQGYTFGSGTRLTVV.

The V and J genes are TRBV27 and TRBJ1-5, with unresolved D. From germline, CDR1 is MNHEY and CDR2 SMNVEV (reference sequence). Trimming shortened V by 3 bases and J by 7 bases, and 10 bases separated the two germline ends. The CDR3 length is 13 residues. In DNA form, the CDR3 reads TGTGCCAGCAGTTTCGGAAGCTGGCAGCCCCAGCATTTT. Its translation is CASSFGSWQPQHF.

The chain joins TRBV7-9 to TRBJ2-1; 8 positions agree with TRBD2. This CDR3 has 15 residues. Germline V gene data show CDR1 as SEHNR and CDR2 as FQNEAQ (reference sequence). The ends lost 5 bases at V and 3 bases at J; junction bases unmatched: 6. CDR3 loop: CASSAREGVYNEQFF. CDR3 sequence (DNA): TGTGCCAGCAGCGCTCGGGAGGGGGTCTACAATGAGCAGTTCTTC. Complete variable domain (other parts from reference TRBV7-9 and TRBJ2-1): DTGVSQNPRHKITKRGQNVTFRCDPISEHNRLYWYRQTLGQGPEFLTYFQNEAQLEKSRLLSDRFSAERPKGSFSTLEIQRTEQGDSAMYLCASSAREGVYNEQFFGPGTRLTVL.

The chain links TRBV5-4 to TRBJ2-1; D is ambiguous. Trimming stripped 0 bases from V and 4 bases from J, with 5 bases between. Germline-derived CDR1 and CDR2 are SGHNT and YYREEE (reference sequence). The CDR3 covers 13 residues. In DNA form, the CDR3 reads TGTGCCAGCAGCTTGGCTCTGTACAATGAGCAGTTCTTC. Translated: CASSLALYNEQFF.

This clone was recorded once. The chain employs TRBV5-4 and TRBJ2-1; 14 bases line up with TRBD2. The V gene end was trimmed by 3 bases and the J gene end by 6 bases; junction bases not matched to a gene: 5. The CDR3 extends over 16 amino acids. Germline CDR1 reads SGHNT; CDR2 reads YYREEE (reference sequence). The CDR3 here is CASSSGLAGASNEQFF. Here the CDR3 DNA reads TGTGCCAGCAGCTCGGGACTAGCGGGAGCAAGCAATGAGCAGTTCTTC.

DNA of the CDR3: TGCGCCAGCAGCTTGCGGACTAGCGGGCCCACCGGGGAGCTGTTTTTT. Amino acid sequence: CASSLRTSGPTGELFF. The rearrangement uses TRBV5-1 and TRBJ2-2; 11 nucleotides line up with TRBD2. The CDR3 spans 16 residues. Germline-derived CDR1 and CDR2 are SGHRS and YFSETQ. The junction had 3 bases not matched to a gene; V was cut back by 1 base and J by 4 bases.

The rearrangement joins TRBV5-1 to TRBJ2-1; D perhaps matches TRBD2 (6 bases). The CDR3 has 17 amino acids. Germline V gene lookup returns CDR1 SGHRS and CDR2 YFSETQ. V shed 1 base and J shed 5 bases, with 19 bases lying between them. The CDR3 DNA reads as TGCGCCAGCAGCTTGTCCCTCCGGGCGGGAATCAACAATGAGCAGTTCTTC. Translating gives CASSLSLRAGINNEQFF.

The chain has TRBV27 and TRBJ2-1, with TRBD2 matching 11 bases. The V gene end was trimmed by 5 bases and the J gene end by 2 bases; junction bases not matched to a gene: 14. The CDR3 runs to 19 residues. Germline CDR1 MNHEY, CDR2 SMNVEV (reference sequence). CDR3 DNA: TGTGCCAGCAGTGGATACCCGGGGACTAGCGGATCACCCTACAATGAGCAGTTCTTC. Its protein is CASSGYPGTSGSPYNEQFF.

This chain links TRBV29-1 with TRBJ1-1; D uncertain. The V and J ends lost 1 base and 1 base respectively, with 7 bases between them. Germline CDR1 reads SQVTM; CDR2 reads ANQGSEA. The CDR3 loop spans 13 amino acids. DNA of the CDR3: TGCAGCGTTGAAGTAGGCGGGAACACTGAAGCTTTCTTT. Its protein product is CSVEVGGNTEAFF.

The sample holds many counts of this clone. The rearrangement uses TRBV19 and TRBJ1-2, with D maybe TRBD1 (5 bases). Germline CDR1 LNHDA, CDR2 SQIVND (reference sequence). The CDR3 extends over 14 amino acids. Trimming took off 3 bases at V and 4 bases at J, with 12 bases between the two ends. DNA for the CDR3: TGTGCCAGTAGTATGGAGGGGCTCGGCTATGGCTACACCTTC. Translating it yields CASSMEGLGYGYTF.

The rearrangement uses TRBV25-1 and TRBJ2-7, with D tentatively TRBD1 or TRBD2 (5 bases each). Germline CDR1 and CDR2: MGHDK and SYGVNS. The CDR3 is 13 residues long. Between the trimmed V and J ends, which lost 8 bases and 1 base, there was a span of 12 bases. CDR3 sequence: CASLRDHSYEQYF. The CDR3 bases are TGTGCCAGCCTCCGGGACCATTCCTACGAGCAGTACTTC.

The chain couples TRBV7-2 to TRBJ2-7; perhaps TRBD2 as D (6 bases). CDR1 and CDR2 from the germline V gene are SGHTA and FQGNSA. Trimming stripped 2 bases from V and 4 bases from J, with 15 bases between. The CDR3 runs 15 residues. CDR3: CASSLLAELPYEQYF. The CDR3 nucleotides read TGTGCCAGCAGCTTATTAGCGGAACTACCATACGAGCAGTACTTC.

The chain joins TRBV3-1 (or the pseudogene TRBV3-2) to TRBJ2-7; no definite D call. Germline CDR1 LGHDT, CDR2 YNNKEL (reference sequence). The V end was cut by 1 base, the J end by 3 bases, with 10 bases between. The CDR3 runs to 14 residues. In nucleotides, the CDR3 is TGTGCCAGCAGCCAAGTAGGGTTCGTCTACGAGCAGTACTTC. Translating gives CASSQVGFVYEQYF.

The V and J genes are TRBV25-1 and TRBJ2-3; 10 bases line up with TRBD2. Germline V gene sequence: CDR1 MGHDK, CDR2 SYGVNS. The CDR3 is made up of 15 amino acids. The J segment lost 1 base and the V segment lost 9 bases, leaving 7 bases of the junction unmatched. DNA for the CDR3: TGTGCCAGTGGTCTAGCGGGAGTGGGCACAGATACGCAGTATTTT. Translated, it gives CASGLAGVGTDTQYF. The whole variable domain, remainder taken from reference TRBV25-1 and TRBJ2-3, is EADIYQTPRYLVIGTGKKITLECSQTMGHDKMYWYQQDPGMELHLIHYSYGVNSTEKGDLSSESTVSRIRTEHFPLTLESARPSHTSQYLCASGLAGVGTDTQYFGPGTRLTVL.

This chain uses TRBV5-1 with TRBJ2-7; tentatively, D is TRBD2 (5 bases). This CDR3 spans 14 amino acids. V lost 4 bases and J 0 bases, leaving 11 bases between the germline ends. Germline V CDR1 and CDR2: SGHRS, YFSETQ. In nucleotides, the CDR3 is TGCGCCAGCAGCCCGGGCACTAGCTCCTACGAGCAGTACTTC. It specifies CASSPGTSSYEQYF.

This clone was seen a few times. The rearrangement uses TRBV29-1 and TRBJ1-1; weak D call: TRBD1 (5 bases). The CDR3 length is 12 residues. Trimming took 3 bases from V and 4 from J, leaving 9 bases between them. Germline loops: CDR1 SQVTM, CDR2 ANQGSEA. The CDR3 is CSVDRDSTEAFF. The CDR3 DNA reads as TGCAGCGTTGACAGGGACTCCACTGAAGCTTTCTTT.

This chain links TRBV7-6 with TRBJ2-7, with D perhaps matching TRBD2 (5 bases). Germline V gives CDR1 SGHVS, CDR2 FNYEAQ. This CDR3 spans 18 amino acids. Trimming left V 5 bases short and J 7 bases short, with 30 bases between. The CDR3 sequence is CASSPSFMEALQAGEQYF. DNA of the CDR3: TGTGCCAGCAGCCCGTCTTTCATGGAGGCCCTTCAAGCCGGGGAGCAGTACTTC.

The chain recombines TRBV7-3 with TRBJ2-3; D gene unclear. The germline gives CDR1 SGHTA, CDR2 FQGTGA. V lost 6 bases and J 2 bases, leaving 6 bases between the germline ends. The CDR3 sequence is 12 residues long. The DNA of the CDR3 is TGTGCCAGCAGTCTAGACACAGATACGCAGTATTTT. This encodes CASSLDTDTQYF.

The rearrangement links TRBV7-2 to TRBJ2-1; 11 nucleotides agree with TRBD2. CDR3 length: 16 amino acids. V lost 5 bases, J lost 8 bases, and 11 bases stayed unmatched. Germline values: CDR1 SGHTA, CDR2 FQGNSA. This CDR3 is CASSPPSGGRGYEQFF. DNA of the CDR3: TGTGCCAGCAGCCCACCTAGCGGGGGGCGGGGGTATGAGCAGTTCTTC.